The T cell receptor beta chain under discussion was sequenced for a study of T-cell memory formation after mild COVID-19. TCRdb ran MiXCR on the 5' RACE reads and lists one entry per CDR3 protein. This table has under 300,000 distinct CDR3 sequences, roughly 15% appearing once. Germline values: CDR1 MNHEY, CDR2 SVGEGT. V was pared by 3 bases and J by 5 bases, with 12 bases between. There are 14 residues in the CDR3. This clonotype was observed a single time. The antigen is unknown. Findings of the study overall: A balance of CD4 and CD8 characterized clones contracting day 15 to 85, whereas later expanders leaned CD4+. CD4+ contracting clones were found mainly in CM and EM, and CD8+ ones in EMRA.

The chain is built from TRBV6-2 or TRBV6-3 and TRBJ2-3; D unclear. The sequenced sample was PBMCs or a T cell subset sorted from them (not recorded which). The receptor was isolated from a man between 18 and 35 years old who had mild COVID-19 (a few samples of this study predate the infection). Cell type and time point are not known. In nucleotides, the CDR3 is TGTGCCAGCAGTTATCACGACTGGGGAGATACGCAGTATTTT. It is translated as CASSYHDWGDTQYF.